Listed below are T cell receptor beta chains from one sample, sequenced in a study of T cell repertoires in cytomegalovirus infection. TCRdb analysed the reads with MiXCR anew, one entry per CDR3 protein. This sample yields about 770,000 distinct CDR3 sequences, of which about 29% are seen a single time; approximately 14% belongs to the top ten. No antigen has been assigned to these receptors. Sequences were derived from cultured CD8+ T cells from PBMCs, sampled from culture after CMV antigen stimulation. Receptors originate from a human donor in good health (CMV status not recorded). Some clones in this sample may be carry-over from other donors' samples. Both conserved end residues are part of each CDR3. D genes are given only for firm matches. Not all rows give a size; the values are once, few, many and, for expanded clones, a class.

clone_size: many; d_call: NA; j_call: TRBJ2-2; v_call: TRBV7-6; cdr3_aa: CAGRGNTGELFF; cdr3_nt: TGTGCCGGTCGGGGGAACACCGGGGAGCTGTTTTTT
clone_size: few; d_call: NA; j_call: TRBJ1-2; v_call: TRBV15; cdr3_aa: CATSDRPRGYGYTF; cdr3_nt: TGTGCCACCAGCGACCGCCCGCGCGGCTATGGCTACACCTTC
clone_size: NA; d_call: TRBD2; j_call: TRBJ2-1; v_call: TRBV6-1; cdr3_aa: CASSEIGGGSRNEQFF; cdr3_nt: TGTGCCAGCAGTGAAATAGGCGGGGGGAGTAGAAATGAGCAGTTCTTC
clone_size: NA; d_call: NA; j_call: TRBJ2-3; v_call: TRBV4-1; cdr3_aa: CASSQVGAKVYIQTDTQYF; cdr3_nt: TGCGCCAGCAGCCAAGTTGGGGCAAAGGTCTATATCCAGACAGATACGCAGTATTTT
clone_size: few; d_call: NA; j_call: TRBJ1-5; v_call: TRBV2; cdr3_aa: CASSEAQFQPQHF; cdr3_nt: TGTGCCAGCAGTGAAGCGCAATTTCAGCCCCAGCATTTT
clone_size: few; d_call: TRBD2; j_call: TRBJ2-2; v_call: TRBV6-5; cdr3_aa: CASSAGRLRNTGELFF; cdr3_nt: TGTGCCAGCAGTGCCGGGAGGTTACGGAACACCGGGGAGCTGTTTTTT
clone_size: NA; d_call: NA; j_call: TRBJ2-1; v_call: TRBV6-2/TRBV6-3; cdr3_aa: CASTEWEGRPNEQFF; cdr3_nt: TGTGCCAGCACCGAGTGGGAAGGACGCCCCAATGAGCAGTTCTTC
clone_size: many; d_call: TRBD2; j_call: TRBJ2-3; v_call: TRBV7-9; cdr3_aa: CASSPPTSGRTDTQYF; cdr3_nt: TGTGCCAGCAGTCCCCCGACTAGCGGTAGGACAGATACGCAGTATTTT
clone_size: NA; d_call: NA; j_call: TRBJ1-2; v_call: TRBV12-3/TRBV12-4; cdr3_aa: CASSPPGIYGYTF; cdr3_nt: TGTGCCAGCAGCCCCCCTGGGATCTATGGCTACACCTTC
clone_size: many; d_call: TRBD1; j_call: TRBJ2-1; v_call: TRBV11-1; cdr3_aa: CASSHRGSYNEQFF; cdr3_nt: TGTGCCAGCAGCCACAGGGGATCCTACAATGAGCAGTTCTTC
clone_size: many; d_call: NA; j_call: TRBJ2-5; v_call: TRBV7-9; cdr3_aa: CASSLAADQETQYF; cdr3_nt: TGTGCCAGCAGCTTAGCGGCAGACCAAGAGACCCAGTACTTC
clone_size: once; d_call: NA; j_call: TRBJ2-7; v_call: TRBV27; cdr3_aa: CASSSRAKPYEQYF; cdr3_nt: TGTGCCAGCAGTTCCCGGGCCAAACCCTACGAGCAGTACTTC
clone_size: NA; d_call: TRBD1; j_call: TRBJ1-2; v_call: TRBV7-8; cdr3_aa: CASSFTGQGVRWRGYTF; cdr3_nt: TGTGCCAGCAGCTTCACGGGACAGGGTGTTCGCTGGCGGGGCTACACCTTC
clone_size: NA; d_call: TRBD1; j_call: TRBJ2-1; v_call: TRBV7-8; cdr3_aa: CASSQGQGPIGQFF; cdr3_nt: TGTGCCAGCAGCCAGGGACAGGGGCCAATAGGGCAGTTCTTC
clone_size: NA; d_call: NA; j_call: TRBJ1-3; v_call: TRBV7-9; cdr3_aa: CASSLPRKQGTIYF; cdr3_nt: TGTGCCAGCAGCCTTCCGCGCAAACAGGGCACCATATATTTT
clone_size: many; d_call: NA; j_call: TRBJ2-2; v_call: TRBV11-3; cdr3_aa: CASSPRGSNTGELFF; cdr3_nt: TGTGCCAGCAGCCCTAGAGGTTCGAACACCGGGGAGCTGTTTTTT
clone_size: NA; d_call: TRBD1; j_call: TRBJ2-3; v_call: TRBV27; cdr3_aa: CASQQGGRGTDTQYF; cdr3_nt: TGTGCCAGCCAACAGGGGGGCAGGGGCACAGATACGCAGTATTTT
clone_size: NA; d_call: TRBD1; j_call: TRBJ1-4; v_call: TRBV5-4; cdr3_aa: CASSSRQGFATNEKLFF; cdr3_nt: TGTGCCAGCAGCTCTAGACAGGGGTTTGCAACTAATGAAAAACTGTTTTTT
clone_size: many; d_call: NA; j_call: TRBJ2-1; v_call: TRBV7-9; cdr3_aa: CASSSGEQFF; cdr3_nt: TGTGCCAGCAGCTCGGGAGAGCAGTTCTTC
clone_size: few; d_call: NA; j_call: TRBJ1-1; v_call: TRBV12-5; cdr3_aa: CASGYGRTNTEAFF; cdr3_nt: TGTGCTAGTGGTTACGGCAGGACGAACACTGAAGCTTTCTTT